One sample yielded the 9 T cell receptor beta chains listed below, sequenced in a study of beta chain features in type 1 diabetes. Reverse transcribing all isolated RNA meant expressed TCRB transcripts were sequenced. Measured with immunoSEQ multiplex PCR; TCRdb has only the in-frame clones, and not every one. The sample lists a few hundred thousand clones, about 18% occurring once. The sequenced sample was naive CD4+ T cells from blood. The receptors come from a woman between 18 and 29 years old in good health.

This chain connects TRBV7-9 to TRBJ1-3; 8 bases align to TRBD1. This CDR3 contains 17 residues. The trim removed 7 bases at V and 1 base at J, leaving 12 bases unmatched. Germline V gene data show CDR1 as SEHNR and CDR2 as FQNEAQ (reference sequence). The DNA for the CDR3 is TGTGCCAGCAACAAAAACCGAACAGGGGGTTCTGGAAACACCATATATTTT. Translated: CASNKNRTGGSGNTIYF. Supplemented by reference TRBV7-9 and TRBJ1-3, the full variable domain reads DTGVSQNPRHKITKRGQNVTFRCDPISEHNRLYWYRQTLGQGPEFLTYFQNEAQLEKSRLLSDRFSAERPKGSFSTLEIQRTEQGDSAMYLCASNKNRTGGSGNTIYFGEGSWLTVV.

This clone turned up a few times. V is TRBV27 and J is TRBJ2-5; weak D call: TRBD1 (6 bases). Germline V gives CDR1 MNHEY, CDR2 SMNVEV (reference sequence). V was trimmed by 6 bases and J by 5 bases, leaving 13 bases between them. This CDR3 spans 13 amino acids. The CDR3 reads CASSPRGFETQYF. In nucleotides, the CDR3 is TGTGCCAGCAGCCCGAGGGGGTTCGAGACCCAGTACTTC.

Only a few counts were recorded for this clone. CDR3 protein: CSVYGTAYEQYF. The DNA of the CDR3 is TGCAGCGTATATGGGACAGCCTACGAGCAGTACTTC. The chain has TRBV29-1 and TRBJ2-7, with 7 bases matching TRBD1. Germline-derived CDR1 and CDR2 are SQVTM and ANQGSEA. CDR3 length equals 12 residues. V lost 6 bases, J lost 2 bases, and 4 bases stayed unmatched.

This clone turned up a few times. The chain links TRBV9 to TRBJ1-1; weak D call: TRBD1 (5 bases). Germline V gene sequence: CDR1 SGDLS, CDR2 YYNGEE. V was pared by 3 bases and J by 5 bases, with 14 bases between. The CDR3 covers 14 residues. CDR3 sequence (DNA): TGTGCCAGCAGCGCAATCGTTGGGGGGACTGAAGCTTTCTTT. Encoded protein: CASSAIVGGTEAFF. The whole variable domain, remainder taken from reference TRBV9 and TRBJ1-1, is DSGVTQTPKHLITATGQRVTLRCSPRSGDLSVYWYQQSLDQGLQFLIQYYNGEERAKGNILERFSAQQFPDLHSELNLSSLELGDSALYFCASSAIVGGTEAFFGQGTRLTVV.

This clone was observed a few times. The gene calls are TRBV9 and TRBJ1-1; D might be TRBD1 (6 bases). CDR1 SGDLS and CDR2 YYNGEE come from the germline V gene. Trimming removed 3 bases at V and 5 bases at J, with 14 bases between. This CDR3 spans 14 amino acids. The CDR3 spells CASSGSQGRTEAFF. The CDR3, as DNA: TGTGCCAGCAGCGGATCACAGGGAAGGACTGAAGCTTTCTTT.

The chain is built from TRBV5-1 and TRBJ1-1; D is undetermined. CDR3 size: 16 residues. Germline V gene data show CDR1 as SGHRS and CDR2 as YFSETQ. V was pared by 0 bases and J by 1 base, with 13 bases between. CDR3 coding DNA: TGCGCCAGCAGCTTGGCCGGTGCGGGTTGGAACACTGAAGCTTTCTTT. Amino acids: CASSLAGAGWNTEAFF.

The gene calls are TRBV29-1 and TRBJ2-2; D gene ambiguous. Looked up from germline, CDR1 is SQVTM and CDR2 is ANQGSEA. Trimming removed 1 base from V and 4 bases from J, with 10 bases in between. The CDR3 covers 14 residues. The CDR3 region is CSVEGPGGTGELFF. DNA for the CDR3: TGCAGCGTTGAAGGCCCTGGCGGCACCGGGGAGCTGTTTTTT.

A note on this clone: The sample contains more than one DNA sequence encoding this CDR3. This sequence joins TRBV9 and TRBJ2-3; 8 bases map to TRBD2. With V trimmed by 4 bases and J by 3 bases, 10 bases remained unmatched. CDR1 SGDLS and CDR2 YYNGEE come from the germline V gene. The CDR3 totals 16 residues. CDR3 nucleotides: TGTGCCAGCAGCCTCGGACTAGCTGGGGGGACAGATACGCAGTATTTT. Translating gives CASSLGLAGGTDTQYF.

The chain uses TRBV5-1 and TRBJ2-1; D uncertain. Germline assignment: CDR1 SGHRS and CDR2 YFSETQ. The CDR3 is 16 residues long. V lost 3 bases and J 6 bases, leaving 19 bases between the germline ends. CDR3 protein: CASSSLGGVASNEQFF. CDR3 nucleotides: TGCGCCAGCAGCTCCCTAGGTGGTGTCGCCTCCAATGAGCAGTTCTTC.